Below are 11 T cell receptor beta chains sequenced from a single sample in a study of glioma-infiltrating T cells after dendritic cell vaccination. Time point reported: after dendritic cell vaccination, including at tumor progression/relapse. Measured with immunoSEQ multiplex PCR; TCRdb has only the in-frame clones, and not every one. This sample has under 130,000 clones, with roughly 90% found just once. Here the sequenced sample was blood, taken after dendritic cell vaccination. Receptors were obtained from a human donor with glioblastoma.

The chain recombines TRBV13 with TRBJ2-1, with TRBD1 matching over 7 bases. Per the germline V gene, CDR1 is PRHDT and CDR2 is FYEKMQ (reference sequence). V shed 0 bases, J shed 7 bases, and the junction held 3 bases outside the gene matches. CDR3 length: 14 residues. CDR3 nucleotides: TGTGCCAGCAGCTTAGGGACAGGGCGAAATGAGCAGTTCTTC. This encodes CASSLGTGRNEQFF. Combining the CDR3 with reference TRBV13 and TRBJ2-1 gives the whole variable domain AAGVIQSPRHLIKEKRETATLKCYPIPRHDTVYWYQQGPGQDPQFLISFYEKMQSDKGSIPDRFSAQQFSDYHSELNMSSLELGDSALYFCASSLGTGRNEQFFGPGTRLTVL.

This chain connects TRBV25-1 to TRBJ2-2, with 8 nucleotides matching TRBD1. V was pared by 7 bases and J by 2 bases, with 6 bases of the junction left unmatched. Germline lookup yields CDR1 MGHDK and CDR2 SYGVNS. This CDR3 is built from 15 residues. CDR3 nucleotide sequence: TGTGCCAGCATGAGGACAGGGCCCAACACCGGGGAGCTGTTTTTT. Its translation is CASMRTGPNTGELFF.

The rearrangement joins TRBV6-1 to TRBJ1-1; 8 bases are shared with TRBD1. Trimming removed 9 bases from V and 1 base from J; junction bases left unmatched: 4. Germline V lookup: CDR1 MNHNS, CDR2 SASEGT. The CDR3 has 13 residues. The CDR3 is CASPGQANTEAFF. The DNA of the CDR3 is TGTGCCAGTCCGGGACAGGCGAACACTGAAGCTTTCTTT.

V gene TRBV9 combines with J gene TRBJ1-2; possible D gene TRBD1, 5 bases. This CDR3 has 14 amino acids. V shed 1 base and J shed 1 base, with 8 bases lying between them. CDR1 is SGDLS and CDR2 is YYNGEE in the germline V gene. The DNA for the CDR3 is TGTGCCAGCAGCGTACAGGGAGGTAACTATGGCTACACCTTC. Its protein is CASSVQGGNYGYTF.

The rearrangement joins TRBV10-3 to TRBJ2-5; 15 bases agree with TRBD2. The length of the CDR3 is 18 residues. V lost 6 bases to trimming and J lost 4 bases; unmatched junction nucleotides: 12. Germline assignment: CDR1 ENHRY and CDR2 SYGVKD. The CDR3 region is CAIRAGLAGGPEGETQYF. CDR3 DNA: TGTGCCATCAGGGCGGGACTAGCGGGGGGCCCTGAGGGAGAGACCCAGTACTTC.

The J gene is TRBJ1-1, the V gene TRBV27; possibly TRBD1 for D (5 bases). The V end lost 3 bases, the J end lost 2 bases, and 10 bases lay between the germline ends. Germline CDR1 reads MNHEY; CDR2 reads SMNVEV (reference sequence). This CDR3 has 14 residues. The DNA of the CDR3 is TGTGCCAGCAGTTTTGACAGATCAAACACTGAAGCTTTCTTT. It yields the protein CASSFDRSNTEAFF.

The chain employs TRBV4-2 and TRBJ1-1; D may be TRBD1 (6 bases). The CDR3 consists of 20 residues. V lost 0 bases and J lost 0, with 23 bases in between. Germline V gene sequence: CDR1 LGHNA, CDR2 YNFKEQ. The CDR3 DNA follows: TGTGCCAGCAGCCAAGATAAGGGGTTCGGACAGCTAAAAATGAACACTGAAGCTTTCTTT. This gives the protein CASSQDKGFGQLKMNTEAFF.

This CDR3 reads CASSLVWLGDTEAFF. In DNA form, the CDR3 reads TGCGCCAGCAGCTTGGTTTGGTTGGGAGACACTGAAGCTTTCTTT. The chain uses TRBV5-1 and TRBJ1-1, with D unresolved. The CDR3 runs to 15 residues. The ends were cut back, 0 bases at V and 3 bases at J, with 12 bases in the middle. CDR1 SGHRS and CDR2 YFSETQ come from the germline V gene.

This clone has just one count. The chain has TRBV5-1 and TRBJ1-2, with D tentatively TRBD1 (6 bases). CDR3 length equals 12 residues. V was clipped by 4 bases and J by 8 bases, with 12 bases between them. The germline V gene encodes CDR1 SGHRS and CDR2 YFSETQ. Here the CDR3 reads CASSVGQSGYTF. In DNA form, the CDR3 reads TGCGCCAGCAGCGTAGGACAGAGCGGCTACACCTTC.

The chain joins TRBV10-3 to TRBJ1-5; TRBD1 aligns across 8 bases. Unmatched junction bases numbered 9, after V lost 10 bases and J lost 7 bases. This CDR3 is 13 amino acids long. CDR1 is ENHRY, CDR2 SYGVKD, per germline. CDR3 sequence reads: CATTTGEGQPQHF. The CDR3 DNA is TGTGCCACCACGACAGGGGAAGGACAGCCCCAGCATTTT.

The rearrangement joins TRBV19 to TRBJ1-2, with D possibly TRBD1 on 5 matching bases. The ends were cut back, 4 bases at V and 3 bases at J, with 15 bases in the middle. In germline, CDR1 is LNHDA, CDR2 SQIVND (reference sequence). The CDR3 spans 15 residues. The CDR3 reads CASSTRSGSDYGYTF. DNA for the CDR3: TGTGCCAGTAGTACAAGATCAGGGTCCGACTATGGCTACACCTTC.